This T cell receptor (beta chain) was sequenced for a study of naive and memory T cell subsets. After removal of 3 bases from V and 5 bases from J, the junction contained 7 bases not matched to a gene. This CDR3 has 14 amino acids. The germline V gene has CDR1 MNHEY and CDR2 SMNVEV (reference sequence). Both TRBC1 and TRBC2 were covered by a beta constant-region primer of two equimolar oligonucleotides. Ligated cDNA was amplified by four rounds of PCR with nested alpha and beta constant-region primers and SP2. TCRdb fed the UMI-ligation and nested PCR reads into MiXCR, producing one record per CDR3 protein. This sample has tens of thousands of distinct CDR3 sequences, with roughly 9.3% found just once. This clonotype has only a few counts.

The TCR comes from a human donor in good health. The sample was naive CD8+ T cells from blood. The chain carries TRBV27 and TRBJ2-7; 7 nucleotides match TRBD1. The CDR3 sequence is CASSFRQGPDEQYF. CDR3 sequence (DNA): TGTGCCAGCAGTTTCCGACAGGGCCCCGACGAGCAGTACTTC.